One sample yielded the 23 T cell receptor beta chains listed below, sequenced in a study of tumor and adjacent non-tumor tissue in lung cancer. A modified ARM-PCR protocol with three rounds of nested PCR amplified TCRbeta. TCRdb itself ran the multiplex PCR reads through MiXCR, one entry per CDR3 protein. The data show approximately 100,000 distinct CDR3 sequences, approximately 65% seen once. RNA was extracted from bulk tissue without any cell sorting. The normal lung tissue was taken more than 3 cm from the tumor edge. Sample: distant non-tumor lung tissue. All receptors derive from a young man with non-small cell lung cancer.

The rearrangement uses TRBV7-9 and TRBJ2-5; TRBD1 matches 11 bases. This CDR3 is built from 16 residues. The trim removed 4 bases at V and 5 bases at J, leaving 9 bases unmatched. CDR1 SEHNR and CDR2 FQNEAQ come from the germline V gene (reference sequence). CDR3 nucleotides: TGTGCCAGCAGCTCGCTACAGGGGACAGGGGGGGAGACCCAGTACTTC. Its translation: CASSSLQGTGGETQYF.

A word on this clonotype: A much larger clone lies one base from this, so it may be a read error. This sequence joins TRBV20-1 and TRBJ2-2; TRBD2 matches 7 bases. The CDR3 runs to 15 residues. V dropped 6 bases and J dropped 7; count of bases not matched to a gene: 14. Germline V gene data show CDR1 as DFQATT and CDR2 as SNEGSKA (reference sequence). Here the CDR3 DNA reads TGCAGTGCAGTGGGGGTGGGGGGGTCAAACGGGGAGCTGTTTTTT. Its translation is CSAVGVGGSNGELFF.

Many counts were recorded for this clonotype. The chain is built from TRBV6-5 and TRBJ1-1, with 7 bases identical to TRBD1. Unmatched junction bases numbered 3, after V lost 4 bases and J lost 10 bases. CDR1 and CDR2 (germline): MNHEY, SVGAGI. CDR3 size: 11 residues. DNA for the CDR3: TGTGCCAGCAGTTTACAGGGGAGAGCTTTCTTT. Its protein product is CASSLQGRAFF.

Concerning this clonotype itself: A clone one base away is much larger, so this may be a read error. The chain recombines TRBV12-3 or TRBV12-4 with TRBJ2-1; D gene ambiguous. V was clipped by 2 bases and J by 7 bases, with 3 bases between them. This CDR3 has 11 amino acids. DNA of the CDR3: TGTGCCAGCAGTTTAACGAATGAGCAGTTCTTC. Protein product: CASSLTNEQFF.

This clonotype was counted only a few times. This may be a read error, as it is one base from a much larger clone. The V gene is TRBV20-1, the J gene TRBJ1-2; D remains ambiguous. The germline V gene has CDR1 DFQATT and CDR2 SNEGSKA (reference sequence). This CDR3 spans 12 amino acids. Trimming stripped 5 bases from V and 6 bases from J, with 13 bases between. CDR3 in DNA: TGCAGTGCTCTCGCGGTCCCGGATGGCTACACCTTC. Its translation is CSALAVPDGYTF.

This chain's CDR3 is CRTTINTEAFF. The CDR3 DNA sequence: TGCAGGACCACTATAAACACTGAAGCTTTCTTT. V and J are TRBV29-1 and TRBJ1-1, with D hard to call. The germline CDR1 and CDR2 sequences are SQVTM and ANQGSEA. There are 11 residues in the CDR3.

In this sample, this clonotype turned up once. A much more abundant neighbour one base away suggests this may be a read error. The J gene is TRBJ2-3, the V gene TRBV6-4; 9 nucleotides line up with TRBD2. J lost 5 bases, V lost 0 bases, and 3 bases had no gene match. This CDR3 has 15 amino acids. The germline gives CDR1 MRHNA, CDR2 SNTAGT. For the CDR3, the DNA is TGTGCCAGCAGTGACTCGACTAGCGGCATAGATACGCAGTATTTT. Translating it yields CASSDSTSGIDTQYF.

Comment on this clonotype: Sequence at one end of the junction differs from germline and may be a read error. The J gene is TRBJ2-4, the V gene TRBV11-2, with D possibly TRBD2 on 7 matching bases. The CDR3 has 15 amino acids. The germline CDR1 and CDR2 sequences are SGHAT and FQNNGV. The DNA of the CDR3 is TGTACCAGCAGCCCCCTTGGGGGGGCCAAAAACATACAGTACTTC. Translated: CTSSPLGGAKNIQYF.

This clonotype was detected many times. This chain links TRBV10-2 with TRBJ2-7, with 7 bases lining up with TRBD1. The CDR3 totals 15 residues. Germline trimming cut 6 bases from V and 3 bases from J; bases unmatched to any gene: 11. Germline V CDR1 and CDR2: WSHSY, SAAADI. CDR3: CASSTRDSVNYEQYF. The CDR3 coding sequence is TGCGCCAGCAGCACCCGGGACAGTGTTAACTACGAGCAGTACTTC.

This chain uses TRBV20-1 with TRBJ2-3, with 10 bases aligning to TRBD2. Per germline, CDR1 DFQATT and CDR2 SNEGSKA (reference sequence). The CDR3 length is 19 residues. The trim removed 0 bases at V and 2 bases at J, leaving 14 bases unmatched. CDR3 bases: TGCAGTGCTAGAGATTGGCTAGCGGGAGAGCCCGGGGCCACAGATACGCAGTATTTT. As protein: CSARDWLAGEPGATDTQYF.

As concerns this clonotype: The missing conserved phenylalanine or tryptophan at the end of this CDR3 makes a read error likely. The chain is built from TRBV20-1 and TRBJ2-5; TRBD2 is a possible D gene (5 bases). This CDR3 is built from 13 residues. Trimming left V 6 bases short and J 3 bases short, with 14 bases between. Germline-derived CDR1 and CDR2 are DFQATT and SNEGSKA (reference sequence). CDR3 coding DNA: TGCAGTGCCCTCCGGTCCGGGAAAGAGACCCAGTACCTC. Its translation is CSALRSGKETQYL.

Regarding this clonotype: Just one base apart from a much larger clone, this may be a read error. V usage is TRBV5-6 and J usage is TRBJ2-7; either TRBD1 or TRBD2 may supply D (5 bases each). CDR1 SGHDT and CDR2 YYEEEE come from the germline V gene. Trimming cost V 3 bases and J 1 base, with 8 bases left between them. The CDR3 spans 13 residues. The CDR3 DNA reads TGTGCCAGCAGCTACGGGGCTTCCTACGAGCAGTACTTC. Protein: CASSYGASYEQYF.

DNA for the CDR3: TGTGCCTGGAGACAGGGGGCTATCAACGAGCAGTACTTC. Translating gives CAWRQGAINEQYF. This chain joins TRBV30 and TRBJ2-7; 9 bases line up with TRBD1. Per germline, CDR1 GTSNPN and CDR2 SVGIG (reference sequence). The CDR3 length is 13 residues. V dropped 3 bases and J dropped 5; count of bases not matched to a gene: 5.

A word on this clonotype: Without the conserved terminal phenylalanine or tryptophan, this CDR3 likely stems from a read error. Because the CDR3's place on the DNA is in doubt, the DNA is left out and the CDR3 is given as listed by TCRdb. This chain joins TRBV12-3 or TRBV12-4 and TRBJ2-7. The CDR3 has 13 residues if both end residues are counted. The CDR3: CASSLGTYGELYL.

In the case of this clonotype: A much more abundant neighbour one base away suggests this may be a read error. This rearrangement joins TRBV4-1 to TRBJ2-7; TRBD1 is a possible D gene (6 bases). Per germline, CDR1 MGHRA and CDR2 YSYEKL. Deletions cut 0 bases from V and 1 base from J, with 10 bases between. CDR3 size: 15 residues. CDR3 sequence reads: CASSQEQGTSYEQYF. In nucleotides, the CDR3 is TGCGCCAGCAGCCAAGAACAGGGCACATCCTACGAGCAGTACTTC.

Details on this clonotype: One base away lies a much larger clone, so this may be a sequencing read error. Since no conserved phenylalanine or tryptophan closes the CDR3, a read error is the likely cause. The chain carries TRBV5-6 and TRBJ1-1; TRBD1 might be the D (6 bases). This CDR3 contains 13 residues. The V gene lost 7 bases and the J gene lost 4 bases, with 14 bases spanning the gap. The germline CDR1 and CDR2 sequences are SGHDT and YYEEEE. The CDR3 is CASEGVLSTEAFL. The CDR3 DNA is TGTGCCAGCGAGGGGGTACTGAGCACTGAAGCTTTCCTT.

Ten or more counts support this clonotype. The V gene is TRBV24-1, the J gene TRBJ2-1, with D maybe TRBD2 (6 bases). This CDR3 is built from 14 residues. Germline values: CDR1 KGHDR, CDR2 SFDVKD. Trimming took off 0 bases at V and 6 bases at J, with 8 bases between the two ends. The CDR3 region is CATSDLEGLNEQFF. The CDR3 DNA is TGTGCCACCAGTGATTTGGAGGGACTCAATGAGCAGTTCTTC.

A note on this clonotype: No conserved phenylalanine or tryptophan is present at the end of the CDR3, so a read error is the likely explanation. This rearrangement joins TRBV11-2 to TRBJ2-7; 9 bases map to TRBD2. Germline trimming cut 8 bases from V and 2 bases from J; bases unmatched to any gene: 13. CDR3 length equals 16 residues. CDR1 is SGHAT and CDR2 is FQNNGV in the germline V gene. The CDR3 reads CASGLPGGRGAYEQYL. CDR3 nucleotides: TGTGCCAGCGGCCTCCCCGGCGGGAGGGGTGCCTACGAGCAGTACCTC.

This clonotype was detected once. One junction end does not reproduce the germline sequence, and a read error may be involved. The CDR3 region is CSSRDGDTQYF. The DNA for the CDR3 is TGCAGTTCTAGAGATGGAGATACTCAGTATTTT. The V call is TRBV20-1, the J call TRBJ2-3; D is undetermined. Germline loops: CDR1 DFQATT, CDR2 SNEGSKA (reference sequence). The length of the CDR3 is 11 residues.

CDR3 nucleotides: TGCGCCAGCAGCCAGGGGCTAGCGGGTAATGAGCAGTTCTTC. Protein: CASSQGLAGNEQFF. This chain uses TRBV5-1 with TRBJ2-1; 8 positions match TRBD2. This CDR3 spans 14 amino acids. Per germline, CDR1 SGHRS and CDR2 YFSETQ. After removal of 4 bases from V and 7 bases from J, the junction contained 7 bases not matched to a gene.

Turning to this clonotype: Compared with germline, one end of the junction differs, possibly owing to a read error. The chain uses TRBV6-5 and TRBJ2-7; D call uncertain. The CDR3 is 16 residues long. The germline V gene has CDR1 MNHEY and CDR2 SVGAGI. The CDR3 DNA reads TGTGCCAGCAGTTACGGCAGTAGCTTGAGCTTCTACGAGCTGTACTTC. Its protein product is CASSYGSSLSFYELYF.

On this clonotype itself: This could be a read error, since a much larger clone is one nucleotide away. The rearrangement joins TRBV12-3 or TRBV12-4 to TRBJ1-6; D possibly corresponds to TRBD1 (6 bases). V was clipped by 0 bases and J by 14 bases, with 17 bases between them. This CDR3 has 15 amino acids. DNA for the CDR3: TGTGCCAGCAGTTTAGCGAGGGGGGACCACTCATCCCTCCACTTT. It specifies CASSLARGDHSSLHF.

This clonotype was found many times. The chain links TRBV12-3 or TRBV12-4 to TRBJ1-1; a weak D match, TRBD1 (5 bases). The CDR3 contains 12 residues. The V end was cut by 3 bases, the J end by 7 bases, with 9 bases between. CDR3 sequence reads: CASSLGRGEAFF. The DNA of the CDR3 is TGTGCCAGCAGTTTGGGAAGGGGTGAAGCTTTCTTT.